This T cell receptor (beta chain) was captured by sequencing in a study of CD8 T cells in Susac syndrome (dated by TCRdb to the late 2010s). The study in broad terms: The study used repertoire sequencing to test whether antigen drove CD8+ T cell activation and differentiation in Susac syndrome.

RNA was extracted with the RNeasy kit and roughly 0.5 to 1 ug was reverse transcribed using random hexamers. TCR beta CDR3 regions were amplified with the immunoSEQ multiplex PCR assay covering 54 Vbeta and 13 Jbeta segments. PCR amplification bias was corrected using a synthetic template baseline for primer optimization and computational correction. The authors' pipeline ran thus. Only productive sequences were kept, with reads annotated to V, D and J genes according to IMGT and analyzed in immunoSEQ Analyzer. To calculate clonality, Shannon entropy was normalized by log2 of the number of productive unique sequences and then subtracted from one. For each patient and control, public and private clones were evaluated within the 100 most prevalent clones. Clones were defined as Susac-specific if absent from the healthy and MS cohorts, from under 1,200 published viral clones and from other ImmuneACCESS disease sequences. TCRdb reran the public reads through fastp at Q25 and MiXCR, keeping productive beta chains. A single entry per CDR3 protein holds the most common genes and DNA from its merged rows. In this record, the V and J calls reflect TCRdb's handling and not the investigators' own analysis. This sample is represented by approximately 200,000 distinct CDR3 sequences; roughly 94% of them were singletons. The biggest ten clones account for approximately 0.082% of the sample.

Paper-wide results and their limitations: The number of individuals in the TCR sequencing and HLA analysis was acknowledged as relatively small.

Peripheral blood CD8+ and CD4+ T cells from healthy donors, Susac syndrome patients and multiple sclerosis patients were profiled by high-throughput TCR beta sequencing. The multiple sclerosis controls were treatment-naive patients whose relapsing-remitting disease, either stable or active, fulfilled the revised McDonald criteria. Bulk CD8+ and CD4+ T cells were purified magnetically by negative isolation, whereas CD8+ TEMRA cells were enriched by FACS. Blood was collected in EDTA tubes and processed within 24 hours, with PBMCs isolated through density gradient centrifugation. PBMCs intended for TCR sequencing were frozen in liquid nitrogen and were later thawed in a 37 degrees C water bath. The sorted or isolated CD4+, CD8+ and CD8+ TEMRA cells reached a purity of at least 90%. To note about this clonotype: Its target antigen remains unknown. The record has no base qualities; no much larger clone is one base away.

The junction shows trimming of 10 bases on V and 9 bases on J, and the gene matches do not reach 11 bases of it. Spanning cysteine to phenylalanine, the CDR3 consists of 13 amino acids. Only the CDR3 part of the read is kept: 39 bases, read in frame from the first base. CDR1 and CDR2, per the germline V gene, are LGHNT and FRNRAP. The chain was built from TRBV12-5 and TRBJ2-1; 8 bases in the middle match TRBD1. What was sequenced was CD4+ T cells from PBMCs. This sequence originates from a human donor with multiple sclerosis. CDR3 loop: CAIFGTGPGEQFF. The DNA sequence follows: TGTGCTATTTTCGGGACAGGTCCTGGTGAGCAGTTCTTC.